The clone carrying this T cell receptor beta chain was seen only a few times. Its antigen is currently unknown. TCRdb reprocessed the 5' RACE reads via MiXCR and lists one record per CDR3 protein. This table has 450,000 to 550,000 distinct CDR3 sequences, approximately 21% appearing once. The data stem from a study of T cells after yellow fever vaccination. As for the study in general: Fractions containing few cells were prepared with SMART-Seq v4 Ultra Low Input. Study-level points and caveats: Contaminating bulk clonotypes could be abundant in FACS-sorted repertoires. Reappearance after the booster was observed for most primary-vaccination clones (96% CD4, over 70% CD8).

V was trimmed by 3 bases and J by 5 bases, leaving 19 bases between them. The CDR3 loop spans 16 amino acids. The chain carries TRBV12-3 or TRBV12-4 and TRBJ2-5; the D gene is possibly TRBD2 (6 bases). The material was PBMCs, obtained 15 days after the yellow fever booster vaccination. The sequence derives from a man aged 30-40 years who received the YFV17D yellow fever vaccine. The CDR3 nucleotides read TGTGCCAGCAGTTTGGCCGGGAGCTCCCCCGGGGAGACCCAGTACTTC. Translated: CASSLAGSSPGETQYF.